Listed here are 27 T cell receptor beta chains from one sample, sequenced in a study of post-analysis software for immune sequencing data. Built from TCR beta cDNA, the libraries had unique molecular identifiers in them. TCRdb processed the PCR reads anew with MiXCR; each CDR3 protein has one entry. The sample shows hundreds of thousands of distinct CDR3 sequences, approximately 53% of them seen only once. Which antigens these TCRs recognize remains unknown. Study results and caveats: Patients used four to six TRBV segments, including TRBV5-6, TRBV5-1 and TRBV20-1, more often than controls.

Sequenced sample: blood. All receptors come from a girl aged 5 to 17 with multiple sclerosis.

The chain combines TRBV7-9 with TRBJ2-7; D gene unclear. Germline CDR1 SEHNR, CDR2 FQNEAQ (reference sequence). The CDR3 is made up of 16 amino acids. The V end lost 1 base, the J end lost 3 bases, and 16 bases lay between the germline ends. CDR3 sequence reads: CASSLGVSDPFYEQYF. The CDR3 DNA sequence: TGTGCCAGCAGCTTAGGAGTCAGCGATCCCTTCTACGAGCAGTACTTC.

The V and J genes are TRBV2 and TRBJ2-3, with D possibly being TRBD2 (6 bases). Germline V gene data show CDR1 as SNHLY and CDR2 as FYNNEI. V lost 5 bases and J 4 bases, leaving 22 bases between the germline ends. There are 17 residues in the CDR3. DNA of the CDR3: TGTGCCAGCAGTACCCCTGGGAGCGGGCACGCAGCAGATACGCAGTATTTT. Protein product: CASSTPGSGHAADTQYF.

This chain joins TRBV13 and TRBJ2-7; maybe TRBD1 (6 bases). V gave up 2 bases and J gave up 0 bases, with 14 bases separating them. The CDR3 runs 16 residues. Per germline, CDR1 PRHDT and CDR2 FYEKMQ (reference sequence). DNA of the CDR3: TGTGCCAGCAGCTTAAGCCAGGGGTCTCGCTCCTACGAGCAGTACTTC. Translating gives CASSLSQGSRSYEQYF.

The chain recombines TRBV5-1 with TRBJ2-1, with a tentative D call TRBD1 (6 bases). CDR1 SGHRS and CDR2 YFSETQ come from the germline V gene. Trimming removed 7 bases from V and 4 bases from J, with 15 bases in between. This CDR3 is built from 14 residues. This CDR3 reads CASGAGQRYNEQFF. Written as DNA, the CDR3 is TGCGCCAGCGGCGCCGGACAGAGGTACAATGAGCAGTTCTTC.

In its sample, this clonotype was seen a few times. Mismatch with germline at one junction end may stem from a read error. The chain combines TRBV6-5 with TRBJ2-1; D is uncertain. The CDR3 length is 13 residues. Germline CDR1 MNHEY, CDR2 SVGAGI. The DNA of the CDR3 is TGTGCCAGTAGTTACTCCACCTACAATGAGCAGTTCTTC. This gives the protein CASSYSTYNEQFF.

This clonotype was seen a handful of times. The V gene is TRBV3-1, the J gene TRBJ2-7, with a weak D call TRBD2 (6 bases). V lost 4 bases, J lost 3 bases, and 10 bases lay in between. The germline V gene encodes CDR1 LGHDT and CDR2 YNNKEL (reference sequence). The CDR3 sequence is 13 residues long. The CDR3 DNA reads as TGTGCCAGCAGCCCGGGACTTGGCTACGAGCAGTACTTC. The encoded protein is CASSPGLGYEQYF.

This chain links TRBV4-2 with TRBJ2-1, with a tentative D call TRBD2 (5 bases). The V and J ends lost 0 bases and 5 bases respectively, with 11 bases between them. The CDR3 consists of 15 residues. Looked up from germline, CDR1 is LGHNA and CDR2 is YNFKEQ. CDR3 sequence (DNA): TGTGCCAGCAGCCAAGATCGGGGATTTGACAATGAGCAGTTCTTC. Protein: CASSQDRGFDNEQFF.

The rearrangement joins TRBV20-1 to TRBJ2-2; D may be TRBD1 or TRBD2 (5 bases each). The CDR3 consists of 15 residues. Looked up from germline, CDR1 is DFQATT and CDR2 is SNEGSKA (reference sequence). With 5 bases removed from V and 4 bases from J, the gap between germline ends came to 17 bases. The DNA of the CDR3 is TGCAGTGCTTCCCGGGACCAGGGTGGCACCGGGGAGCTGTTTTTT. Translation gives CSASRDQGGTGELFF.

This clonotype was seen only a few times. The CDR3 DNA reads as TGTGCTAGTGGTTTGGCAGGGTTTAGCAATCAGCCCCAGCATTTT. Amino acids: CASGLAGFSNQPQHF. This rearrangement joins TRBV12-5 to TRBJ1-5; tentatively, D is TRBD1 (5 bases). The V end was cut by 1 base, the J end by 0 bases, with 7 bases between. The CDR3 has 15 amino acids. CDR1 and CDR2 (germline): LGHNT, FRNRAP. The full variable domain, in which reference TRBV12-5 and TRBJ1-5 provide the parts outside the CDR3, is DARVTQTPRHKVTEMGQEVTMRCQPILGHNTVFWYRQTMMQGLELLAYFRNRAPLDDSGMPKDRFSAEMPDATLATLKIQPSEPRDSAVYFCASGLAGFSNQPQHFGDGTRLSIL.

The chain carries TRBV6-1 and TRBJ2-1, with 14 bases matching TRBD2. The CDR3 totals 22 residues. V lost 6 bases to trimming and J lost 6 bases; unmatched junction nucleotides: 25. In germline, CDR1 is MNHNS, CDR2 SASEGT. The CDR3 coding sequence is TGTGCCAGCAGCCACTGGGATCGGACAGGGGGACTAGCGGGGGAGAATGGCAATGAGCAGTTCTTC. The encoded protein is CASSHWDRTGGLAGENGNEQFF.

This clonotype has a single count. The gene calls are TRBV5-1 and TRBJ2-1; D may be TRBD1 (5 bases). CDR1 is SGHRS and CDR2 is YFSETQ in the germline V gene. V lost 0 bases and J lost 14, with 21 bases in between. The CDR3 has 15 amino acids. The CDR3 loop reads CASSLADPRAGIKFF. In DNA, the CDR3 is TGCGCCAGCAGCTTGGCGGACCCGAGAGCAGGGATAAAGTTCTTC.

This clonotype has a handful of counts. The rearrangement uses TRBV7-2 and TRBJ2-1; D is ambiguous. The CDR3 runs 11 residues. V was trimmed by 6 bases and J by 9 bases, leaving 9 bases between them. Germline lookup yields CDR1 SGHTA and CDR2 FQGNSA. The CDR3 sequence is CASSSRSEQFF. DNA of the CDR3: TGTGCCAGCAGTTCGAGGAGTGAGCAGTTCTTC.

CDR3 nucleotide sequence: TGCAGTGTAACTATTAGGACTAGGTTGGGAGACGAGCAGTACTTC. Residues: CSVTIRTRLGDEQYF. This rearrangement joins TRBV20-1 to TRBJ2-7, with 7 bases that match TRBD2. The CDR3 is 15 amino acids. V lost 7 bases to trimming and J lost 5 bases; unmatched junction nucleotides: 17. CDR1 and CDR2 from the germline V gene are DFQATT and SNEGSKA (reference sequence).

The chain is built from TRBV19 and TRBJ2-1, with TRBD2 identical over 7 bases. V lost 3 bases to trimming and J lost 9 bases; unmatched junction nucleotides: 17. This CDR3 contains 17 residues. Germline assignment: CDR1 LNHDA and CDR2 SQIVND (reference sequence). CDR3 bases: TGTGCCAGTAGTATGGAGGTCGGCGGGAGCTCCTATGGTGAGCAGTTCTTC. Translated: CASSMEVGGSSYGEQFF. The whole variable domain, filled in from reference TRBV19 and TRBJ2-1, reads DGGITQSPKYLFRKEGQNVTLSCEQNLNHDAMYWYRQDPGQGLRLIYYSQIVNDFQKGDIAEGYSVSREKKESFPLTVTSAQKNPTAFYLCASSMEVGGSSYGEQFFGPGTRLTVL.

This clonotype turned up a few times. The gene calls are TRBV3-1 and TRBJ2-7; D might be TRBD2 (6 bases). Germline loops: CDR1 LGHDT, CDR2 YNNKEL (reference sequence). Trimming stripped 1 base from V and 6 bases from J, with 13 bases between. This CDR3 is 14 amino acids long. The CDR3 region has the DNA TGTGCCAGCAGCCAAGTTCTGGGAGGCGGCGAGCAGTACTTC. This sequence encodes CASSQVLGGGEQYF.

CDR3 DNA sequence: TGCAGCGTTGTCCCCCAAGCGGACACTGAAGCTTTCTTT. Residues: CSVVPQADTEAFF. The chain employs TRBV29-1 and TRBJ1-1; no firm D call. The germline CDR1 and CDR2 sequences are SQVTM and ANQGSEA. This CDR3 is built from 13 residues. Trimming stripped 4 bases from V and 3 bases from J, with 12 bases between.

This clonotype was seen only a few times. The chain carries TRBV4-1 and TRBJ2-7; 9 bases agree with TRBD1. Germline CDR1 and CDR2: MGHRA and YSYEKL. V lost 5 bases and J lost 0; bases outside the gene matches: 8. CDR3 size: 16 residues. CDR3 sequence: CASSMGGQGGSYEQYF. The DNA for the CDR3 is TGCGCCAGCAGCATGGGGGGACAGGGAGGCTCCTACGAGCAGTACTTC.

J is TRBJ2-1 and V is TRBV10-3; 13 bases are a match to TRBD2. Germline values: CDR1 ENHRY, CDR2 SYGVKD. The trim removed 4 bases at V and 6 bases at J, leaving 6 bases unmatched. The CDR3 has 16 amino acids. The CDR3 protein is CAISVGTSGATNEQFF. The CDR3 nucleotides read TGTGCCATCAGTGTAGGGACTAGCGGGGCGACCAATGAGCAGTTCTTC.

The chain has TRBV7-2 and TRBJ2-6, with D perhaps TRBD1 or TRBD2 (5 bases each). The CDR3 runs to 16 residues. The germline V gene has CDR1 SGHTA and CDR2 FQGNSA. V dropped 3 bases and J dropped 3 bases, with 12 bases sitting between them. Written as DNA, the CDR3 is TGTGCCAGCAGCTTTGGGTGGGGGAGTGGGGCCAACGTCCTGACTTTC. Residues: CASSFGWGSGANVLTF.

The chain links TRBV6-1 to TRBJ2-7; no clear D. CDR3 length: 18 amino acids. Trimming took 7 bases from V and 2 from J, leaving 27 bases between them. From germline, CDR1 is MNHNS and CDR2 SASEGT. This chain's CDR3 is CASKSRNGPTLKAYEQYF. CDR3 in DNA: TGTGCCAGCAAATCGCGGAATGGTCCGACGCTAAAAGCCTACGAGCAGTACTTC.

The chain recombines TRBV20-1 with TRBJ2-5; a possible D gene is TRBD2 (5 bases). The ends were cut back, 4 bases at V and 4 bases at J, with 16 bases in the middle. CDR3 length: 14 amino acids. The germline gives CDR1 DFQATT, CDR2 SNEGSKA (reference sequence). The DNA for the CDR3 is TGCAGTGCTACAGAAGTCGGGGTCCGAGAGACCCAGTACTTC. Encoded protein: CSATEVGVRETQYF.

CDR3 DNA sequence: TGTGCCAGCAGTCTTAGCGGGTCCTCCTACAATGAGCAGTACTTC. Residues: CASSLSGSSYNEQYF. The chain has TRBV6-5 and TRBJ2-1; 7 bases are a match to TRBD2. The J call is doubtful: the DNA matches TRBJ2-7 better. Germline V gene sequence: CDR1 MNHEY, CDR2 SVGAGI. The CDR3 is 15 residues long.

V and J are TRBV5-6 and TRBJ2-7; no clear D. V shed 4 bases and J shed 3 bases, with 8 bases lying between them. The V gene's germline CDR1 is SGHDT and CDR2 YYEEEE. The CDR3 spans 12 residues. The CDR3 is CASSRPGYEQYF. DNA for the CDR3: TGTGCCAGCAGCCGCCCAGGCTACGAGCAGTACTTC.

The J gene is TRBJ2-5, the V gene TRBV7-9; D is possibly TRBD1 (5 bases). This CDR3 comprises 14 residues. Germline V lookup: CDR1 SEHNR, CDR2 FQNEAQ (reference sequence). The V and J ends lost 6 bases and 1 base respectively, with 12 bases between them. CDR3 coding DNA: TGTGCCAGCAGAACCGGCAGGGCCCAAGAGACCCAGTACTTC. Translated, it gives CASRTGRAQETQYF.

The chain has TRBV14 and TRBJ2-4; D is ambiguous. Matching the DNA end better, TRBJ2-7 makes the J call doubtful. The CDR3 is 13 residues long. The germline V gene encodes CDR1 SGHDN and CDR2 FVKESK. The DNA of the CDR3 is TGTGCCAGCAGCCAACTCGCCCCCTACGAGCAGTACTTC. This codes for CASSQLAPYEQYF.

This clonotype was seen only a few times. V is TRBV7-3 and J is TRBJ2-3, with 13 bases lining up with TRBD2. CDR3 length equals 15 residues. Unmatched junction bases numbered 4, after V lost 7 bases and J lost 3 bases. Germline V gene lookup returns CDR1 SGHTA and CDR2 FQGTGA. The CDR3 DNA is TGTGCCAGCAACCGACTAGCGGGGGGTACAGATACGCAGTATTTT. Translated, it gives CASNRLAGGTDTQYF.

The V call is TRBV20-1, the J call TRBJ2-3; TRBD2 matches 12 bases. CDR3 length equals 17 residues. Germline values: CDR1 DFQATT, CDR2 SNEGSKA (reference sequence). Losses at the gene ends were 0 bases for V and 2 bases for J; bases not matched to a gene: 6. The CDR3 reads CSARDPGLAGLTDTQYF. CDR3 nucleotide sequence: TGCAGTGCTAGAGATCCCGGACTAGCGGGACTCACAGATACGCAGTATTTT.